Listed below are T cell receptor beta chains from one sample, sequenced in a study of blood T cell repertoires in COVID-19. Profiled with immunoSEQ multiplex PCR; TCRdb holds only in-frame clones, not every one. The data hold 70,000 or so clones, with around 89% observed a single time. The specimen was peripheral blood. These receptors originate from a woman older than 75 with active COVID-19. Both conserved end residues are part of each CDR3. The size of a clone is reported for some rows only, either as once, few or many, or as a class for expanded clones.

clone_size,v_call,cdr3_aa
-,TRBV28,CASSPFSLGTGQETQYF
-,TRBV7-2,CASSQNSPLHF
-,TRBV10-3,CAISPDTGELFF
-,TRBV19,CASSTDSPYNEQFF
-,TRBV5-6,CASSLSGATYGYTF
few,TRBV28,CASSLTASPSGNTIYF
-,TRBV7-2,CASSTGTGPYNEQFF
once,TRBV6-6,CASSWGRGLVDTQYF
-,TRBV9,CASSVGLAGVVITDTQYF
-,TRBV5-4,CASSPPPGLAGVEQFF
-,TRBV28,CASSLRGASTNEKLFF
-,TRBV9,CASSVAGLAGRDETQYF
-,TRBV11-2,CASSLKAGGSTDTQYF
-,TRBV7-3,CASSSGLAGVREQFF
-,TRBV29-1,CSADSGLSTDTQYF
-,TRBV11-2,CASSRRSTGELFF
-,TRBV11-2,CASSQNRNSNQPQHF
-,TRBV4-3,CASSQAWTSGNTGELFF
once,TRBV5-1,CASSWGTSGRLDEQFF
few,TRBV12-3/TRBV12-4,CASSLEAGELFF
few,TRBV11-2,CASSSGTSGSRQSTDTQYF
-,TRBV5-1,CASSLLMNTEAFF
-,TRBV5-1,CASKGPGLPTEQYF
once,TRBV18,CASSPTRPTADTGELFF
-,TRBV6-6,CASSLGLAGESYEQYF
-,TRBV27,CASRPHMGQGGGRGYGYTF
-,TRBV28,CASRPGLAAQETQYF
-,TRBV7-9,CASRLGLNEQFF